This entry describes one TCR beta chain. Antigen unknown. CDR3 length equals 14 residues. Trimming cost V 4 bases and J 3 bases, with 12 bases left between them. Germline CDR1 GTSNPN, CDR2 SVGIG (reference sequence). This entry comes from a study of T cells in Graves' hyperthyroidism and ophthalmopathy. Findings of the study overall: Ophthalmopathy got predicted by the model a median around 6.6 months before its onset.

TCR beta CDR3 region amplification was performed from RNA transcripts. HTBI primers drove first-round RT-PCR of the TCR CDR3. Via MiXCR, TCRdb re-called the multiplex PCR reads, giving one row per CDR3 protein. Among fewer than 700,000 distinct CDR3 sequences listed, around 15% were seen once. This chain uses TRBV30 with TRBJ2-2; D is ambiguous. The sequenced sample consisted of blood. The TCR comes from a woman aged 30 to 39 with Graves' hyperthyroidism. The CDR3 sequence is CAWIGRVDTGELFF. For the CDR3, the DNA is TGTGCCTGGATAGGCAGAGTTGACACCGGGGAGCTGTTTTTT.